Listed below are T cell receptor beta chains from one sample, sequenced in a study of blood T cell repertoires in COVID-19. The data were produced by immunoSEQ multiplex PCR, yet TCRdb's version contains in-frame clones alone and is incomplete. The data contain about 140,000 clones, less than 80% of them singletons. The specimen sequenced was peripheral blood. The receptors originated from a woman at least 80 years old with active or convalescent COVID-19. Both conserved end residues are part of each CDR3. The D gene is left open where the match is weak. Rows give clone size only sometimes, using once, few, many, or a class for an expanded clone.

TGTGCCAGCTCACCTCGACAGAACACCGGGGAGCTGTTTTTT	CASSPRQNTGELFF	TRBV18	TRBJ2-2	.	.
TGTGCCATCAGAGGGGCCTATGGCTACACCTTC	CAIRGAYGYTF	TRBV10-3	TRBJ1-2	.	.
TGTGCCAGCAGCTTTATGAGGGATACGCAGTATTTT	CASSFMRDTQYF	TRBV5-8	TRBJ2-3	.	.
TGTGCCAGTAGTAACAGCCACAGCTCTGGAAACACCATATATTTT	CASSNSHSSGNTIYF	TRBV19	TRBJ1-3	.	.
TGTGCCAGCTCACTGCGGACAGGCGATAACTATGGCTACACCTTC	CASSLRTGDNYGYTF	TRBV18	TRBJ1-2	.	TRBD1
TGTGCCAGAAGCCCCCGCGGACCGGGGGATAGCAATCAGCCCCAGCATTTT	CARSPRGPGDSNQPQHF	TRBV5-3	TRBJ1-5	once	.
TGTGCCAGCAGTGAAGACAGGGTCTATGGCTACACCTTC	CASSEDRVYGYTF	TRBV6-1	TRBJ1-2	.	.
TGCGCCAGCAGCCCCTCCCCGAGCTCCTACGAGCAGTACTTC	CASSPSPSSYEQYF	TRBV4-1	TRBJ2-7	.	.
TGTGCCAGCAGCCAAGCAGGGACTGGAAACACCATATATTTT	CASSQAGTGNTIYF	TRBV28	TRBJ1-3	.	.
TGTGCCAGCAGGCAAACTGGCGGGGGGGCTATGGCAGATACGCAGTATTTT	CASRQTGGGAMADTQYF	TRBV7-2	TRBJ2-3	few	TRBD2
TGTGCCAGCACCTCATGGGGACAGTCCAACTATGGCTACACCTTC	CASTSWGQSNYGYTF	TRBV6-6	TRBJ1-2	once	TRBD1
TGTGCCAGTAGCCCACAGGGCCCGTGGGAGCAGTACTTC	CASSPQGPWEQYF	TRBV19	TRBJ2-7	.	.
TGTGCCAGCAGCTTAGGGCAGGGGAGCAATCAGCCCCAGCATTTT	CASSLGQGSNQPQHF	TRBV7-9	TRBJ1-5	.	.
TGTGCCAGCAGTCGACAGGGTAGCAATCAGCCCCAGCATTTT	CASSRQGSNQPQHF	TRBV2	TRBJ1-5	.	TRBD1
TGTGCTAGTGGTCCCCAGGTCTACGCTGAAGCTTTCTTT	CASGPQVYAEAFF	TRBV12-5	TRBJ1-1	.	.
TGTGCCTGGAGTCCCCGGTTCACCTACAATGAGCAGTTCTTC	CAWSPRFTYNEQFF	TRBV30	TRBJ2-1	.	.
TGTGCCAGCAGCTTAAATCTCCCTGGAGCCTACGAGCAGTACTTC	CASSLNLPGAYEQYF	TRBV7-9	TRBJ2-7	once	.
TGTGCCAGCAGTTATCAGACTAATGAAAAACTGTTTTTT	CASSYQTNEKLFF	TRBV27	TRBJ1-4	few	.
TGTGCCAGCTCACCTATGGGACAGGCGGGGACTGAAGCTTTCTTT	CASSPMGQAGTEAFF	TRBV18	TRBJ1-1	.	TRBD1
TGTGCCAGCAGTTCCTCACAGGGTTACTATGGCTACACCTTC	CASSSSQGYYGYTF	TRBV27	TRBJ1-2	.	.
TGTGCCAGCATGATTGGGGGGGGCCGCGCAGATACGCAGTATTTT	CASMIGGGRADTQYF	TRBV6-5	TRBJ2-3	.	.
TGTGCCAGCAGCAAAGAGCGGGGATCGAGCACTGAAGCTTTCTTT	CASSKERGSSTEAFF	TRBV21-1	TRBJ1-1	.	.
TGTGCCAGCAGCCCCACAGGGACGGGGAATCAGCCCCAGCATTTT	CASSPTGTGNQPQHF	TRBV7-3	TRBJ1-5	.	.
TGTGCCTGCACAGGAGAAGGTGGAAACACCATATATTTT	CACTGEGGNTIYF	TRBV7-9	TRBJ1-3	.	.
TGTGCCAGCCGTCAGGCGCGAACCACCGGGGAGCTGTTTTTT	CASRQARTTGELFF	TRBV6-4	TRBJ2-2	.	.
TGTGCCAGCTGGCAGGGCCCTGGGGCCAACGTCCTGACTTTC	CASWQGPGANVLTF	TRBV27	TRBJ2-6	.	.
TGTGCCATCAGTACTAGCGGGGGTGGGGAGACCCAGTACTTC	CAISTSGGGETQYF	TRBV10-3	TRBJ2-5	.	TRBD2
TGTGCCAGCAGTACCAGGGGTTTTTCTGGAAACACCATATATTTT	CASSTRGFSGNTIYF	TRBV2	TRBJ1-3	.	.
TGCAGCGCCGTACAGTTAGCTAACTATGGCTACACCTTC	CSAVQLANYGYTF	TRBV29-1	TRBJ1-2	.	.
TGTGCCAGCAGCGACGAACTAGCGGGGGCCGCAGATACGCAGTATTTT	CASSDELAGAADTQYF	TRBV5-6	TRBJ2-3	.	TRBD2
TGTGCCAGCAGCCGGGAGGACACTTACAATGAGCAGTTCTTC	CASSREDTYNEQFF	TRBV11-3	TRBJ2-1	many	TRBD2
TGTGCCAGTAATACAGGGCCTGGGGCCAACGTCCTGACTTTC	CASNTGPGANVLTF	TRBV19	TRBJ2-6	.	.
TGTGCCAGCAGTTTAGGACCGTCGGGAGAAGGTGCTTTCTTT	CASSLGPSGEGAFF	TRBV27	TRBJ1-1	.	.
TGTGCCAGCAGCTTAGCGGGGGCATACAATGAGCAGTTCTTC	CASSLAGAYNEQFF	TRBV3-1/TRBV3-2	TRBJ2-1	few	TRBD2
TGTGCCAGCAGTTTAAACCCTGACAGGGAAGCTTTCTTT	CASSLNPDREAFF	TRBV28	TRBJ1-1	.	.
TGTGCCAGCAGTGTGGAATGGGCTGGTGGGGCCAACGTCCTGACTTTC	CASSVEWAGGANVLTF	TRBV2	TRBJ2-6	.	.
TGTGCCAGCAGCGCTCATCGCCAGGACTACGAGCAGTACTTC	CASSAHRQDYEQYF	TRBV9	TRBJ2-7	many	.
TGTGCCAGCAGCCGGACAGGGATCGGGGGGATGAACACTGAAGCTTTCTTT	CASSRTGIGGMNTEAFF	TRBV7-3	TRBJ1-1	.	TRBD1
TGTGGGGTCGAACACAGGGTCGGTGAAAAACTGTTTTTT	CGVEHRVGEKLFF	TRBV6-5	TRBJ1-4	.	.
TGTGCCAGCAGCGACGACAGACGTATTTACAATGAGCAGTTCTTC	CASSDDRRIYNEQFF	TRBV7-9	TRBJ2-1	.	.
TGCGCCAGCAGCTTGCACGGGACAGATGCTGGCTACACCTTC	CASSLHGTDAGYTF	TRBV5-1	TRBJ1-2	.	TRBD1
TGTGCCAGCAGTCAGGACAGGGGGGGGAAGACCCAGTACTTC	CASSQDRGGKTQYF	TRBV2	TRBJ2-5	.	TRBD1
TGCGCCAGCACTCCGGGACAGGGGAACTATGGCTACACCTTC	CASTPGQGNYGYTF	TRBV5-1	TRBJ1-2	.	TRBD1
TGTGCCAGCAGTTTCGGCAGGGGCGTGTATAATTCACCCCTCCACTTT	CASSFGRGVYNSPLHF	TRBV28	TRBJ1-6	.	.